The next 6 T cell receptor beta chains were all read from a single sample in a study of cytomegalovirus exposure and HLA in healthy donors. Use of 60 Vbeta and 13 Jbeta primers characterized the PCR. Clones were read by immunoSEQ multiplex PCR, and TCRdb kept only the in-frame ones, dropping some. The table shows 150,000 to 200,000 clones, with around 78% occurring only once. Sequenced sample: PBMCs. The source of these receptors is a woman aged 40 to 55 in good health and CMV-seronegative.

Comment on this clone: At one boundary the junction diverges from the germline segment, which might be a read error. The chain combines TRBV5-1 with TRBJ1-2; D may be TRBD1 (6 bases). The CDR3 totals 14 residues. CDR1 is SGHRS and CDR2 is YFSETQ in the germline V gene. The CDR3 DNA sequence: TGCGCCGGCAGCTTGGGGGGCGAAAATTATGGCTACACCTTC. Translating it yields CAGSLGGENYGYTF.

The chain employs TRBV7-2 and TRBJ1-1; tentative D call: TRBD1 (6 bases). The CDR3 length is 14 residues. Germline values: CDR1 SGHTA, CDR2 FQGNSA. V shed 1 base and J shed 4 bases, with 10 bases lying between them. The DNA for the CDR3 is TGTGCCAGCAGCTTAGGCACAGGGTCCACTGAAGCTTTCTTT. Its translation is CASSLGTGSTEAFF.

The chain recombines TRBV18 with TRBJ2-3; 11 bases are shared with TRBD2. The CDR3 sequence is 15 residues long. The V and J ends lost 0 bases and 8 bases, in that order; junction bases with no gene match: 4. From germline, CDR1 is KGHSH and CDR2 LQKENI. The CDR3 DNA reads as TGTGCCAGCTCACCACCGGAGACTAGCGGGGCTACGCAGTATTTT. Residues: CASSPPETSGATQYF.

A remark on this clone: This specimen includes other DNA sequences encoding the same CDR3. The chain links TRBV5-1 to TRBJ1-4; D unclear. Germline CDR1 and CDR2: SGHRS and YFSETQ. The V and J ends lost 0 bases and 0 bases respectively, with 3 bases between them. The CDR3 covers 14 residues. The CDR3 region is CASSLGATNEKLFF. CDR3 coding DNA: TGCGCCAGCAGCTTGGGAGCAACTAATGAAAAACTGTTTTTT.

The chain links TRBV19 to TRBJ2-7; TRBD1 aligns across 8 bases. The V gene's germline CDR1 is LNHDA and CDR2 SQIVND (reference sequence). Trimming cost V 7 bases and J 7 bases; bases outside gene matches: 9. The CDR3 runs 13 residues. CDR3 DNA sequence: TGTGCCAGTACACAGGGGGTTCGAGGAGAGCAGTACTTC. Translation gives CASTQGVRGEQYF.

This clone was observed a handful of times. The chain employs TRBV5-1 and TRBJ1-2; weak D call: TRBD1 (5 bases). V was shortened by 4 bases and J by 0 bases, with 16 bases between the two germline ends. Germline lookup yields CDR1 SGHRS and CDR2 YFSETQ. This CDR3 has 16 amino acids. Here the CDR3 reads CASSPQDVRTNYGYTF. CDR3 DNA: TGCGCCAGCAGCCCACAGGACGTACGAACTAACTATGGCTACACCTTC. Based on the CDR3 plus reference TRBV5-1 and TRBJ1-2, the full variable domain is KAGVTQTPRYLIKTRGQQVTLSCSPISGHRSVSWYQQTPGQGLQFLFEYFSETQRNKGNFPGRFSGRQFSNSRSEMNVSTLELGDSALYLCASSPQDVRTNYGYTFGSGTRLTVV.